One sample yielded the 30 T cell receptor beta chains listed below, sequenced in a study of T cell responses to AZD1222 COVID-19 vaccine (dated by TCRdb to the early 2020s). Per the publication, the time point label means: about 28 days (+/-7) after the second vaccine dose. The library was made by the immunoSEQ multiplex PCR assay. TCRdb holds this immuneACCESS table with in-frame rearrangements only. Some clones are missing; in checked studies, unresolved V genes explain under half, and the rest has no known cause. This sample lists approximately 150,000 clones; about 89% were detected once. The ten largest clones add up to roughly 3.8% of the sample. Sample: peripheral blood, taken 28 days after the second AZD1222 dose. These TCRs come from an adult who received the AZD1222 COVID-19 vaccine.

The V call is TRBV7-8, the J call TRBJ1-4; D remains unclear. Germline values: CDR1 SGHVS, CDR2 FQNEAQ. Trimming took off 8 bases at V and 4 bases at J, with 8 bases between the two ends. The CDR3 has 12 residues. The CDR3: CASPWDNEKLFF. CDR3 bases: TGTGCCAGCCCCTGGGATAATGAAAAACTGTTTTTT.

This chain connects TRBV11-2 to TRBJ2-3; TRBD2 matches at 13 bases. Germline lookup yields CDR1 SGHAT and CDR2 FQNNGV. The junction had 6 bases not matched to a gene; V was cut back by 5 bases and J by 4 bases. CDR3 length: 16 amino acids. DNA for the CDR3: TGTGCCAGCAGCACTGGACTAGCGGGAGCAGCAGATACGCAGTATTTT. It yields the protein CASSTGLAGAADTQYF.

V gene TRBV18 combines with J gene TRBJ2-3, with D perhaps matching TRBD2 (6 bases). V was cut by 1 base and J by 1 base, with 12 bases left in between. There are 16 residues in the CDR3. Germline CDR1 is KGHSH and CDR2 is LQKENI. The CDR3 loop reads CASSPRSGGGTDTQYF. CDR3 coding DNA: TGTGCCAGCTCACCACGGAGCGGAGGGGGCACAGATACGCAGTATTTT.

As concerns this clone: Mismatch with germline at one junction end may stem from a read error. This chain links TRBV7-7 with TRBJ2-7, with TRBD1 identical over 8 bases. CDR3 length equals 14 residues. CDR1 is SSHAT, CDR2 FNYEAQ, per germline (reference sequence). The CDR3 DNA is TGTGCTAGCAGCCCCGGACAGGGAGCCTACGAGCAGTACTTC. This codes for CASSPGQGAYEQYF. Filled out from reference TRBV7-7 and TRBJ2-7, the complete variable domain reads GAGVSQSPRYKVTKRGQDVTLRCDPISSHATLYWYQQALGQGPEFLTYFNYEAQPDKSGLPSDRFSAERPEGSISTLTIQRTEQRDSAMYRCASSPGQGAYEQYFGPGTRLTVT.

This clone came up once. The chain joins TRBV30 to TRBJ1-6; D not certain. This CDR3 contains 12 residues. Trimming removed 0 bases at V and 6 bases at J, with 3 bases between. CDR1 and CDR2 (germline): GTSNPN, SVGIG (reference sequence). The CDR3: CAWSVGNSPLHF. The CDR3 DNA reads TGTGCCTGGAGTGTGGGTAATTCACCCCTCCACTTT.

The chain carries TRBV6-1 and TRBJ2-7; 8 bases line up with TRBD1. V lost 2 bases and J lost 13; bases outside the gene matches: 13. CDR1 is MNHNS, CDR2 SASEGT, per germline. The CDR3 loop spans 14 amino acids. The CDR3 spells CASSEPARTGSFYF. The CDR3 DNA reads TGTGCCAGCAGTGAACCAGCCCGGACAGGGAGTTTTTACTTC.

This clone came up once. The gene calls are TRBV7-2 and TRBJ2-5; D is unresolved. The CDR3 contains 17 residues. Between the trimmed V and J ends, which lost 3 bases and 3 bases, there was a span of 20 bases. Germline-derived CDR1 and CDR2 are SGHTA and FQGNSA. CDR3 nucleotide sequence: TGTGCCAGCAGCTTGCCAGCCGCATACCCAGTTGAAGAGACCCAGTACTTC. It encodes CASSLPAAYPVEETQYF.

The chain joins TRBV30 to TRBJ2-2; tentative D call: TRBD2 (6 bases). This CDR3 contains 15 residues. Trimming took off 5 bases at V and 2 bases at J, with 15 bases between the two ends. The germline CDR1 and CDR2 sequences are GTSNPN and SVGIG (reference sequence). CDR3 nucleotides: TGTGCCTGGGGGGAGGAGACTATAAACACCGGGGAGCTGTTTTTT. Its protein is CAWGEETINTGELFF.

The chain couples TRBV5-1 to TRBJ1-3; D gene unclear. The CDR3 is 18 amino acids. Trimming removed 0 bases at V and 1 base at J, with 17 bases between. The germline V gene has CDR1 SGHRS and CDR2 YFSETQ. The CDR3 DNA follows: TGCGCCAGCAGCTTGGGTTGGAGCCTGGGCCCTTCTGGAAACACCATATATTTT. Translation: CASSLGWSLGPSGNTIYF. Filled out from reference TRBV5-1 and TRBJ1-3, the complete variable domain reads KAGVTQTPRYLIKTRGQQVTLSCSPISGHRSVSWYQQTPGQGLQFLFEYFSETQRNKGNFPGRFSGRQFSNSRSEMNVSTLELGDSALYLCASSLGWSLGPSGNTIYFGEGSWLTVV.

This clone was seen once. The chain is built from TRBV5-1 and TRBJ1-6; D is unclear. In germline, CDR1 is SGHRS, CDR2 YFSETQ. This CDR3 has 14 amino acids. With 4 bases removed from V and 7 bases from J, the gap between germline ends came to 12 bases. The CDR3 here is CASSPGTLNSPLHF. CDR3 in DNA: TGCGCCAGCAGCCCGGGAACCTTGAATTCACCCCTCCACTTT.

The chain links TRBV19 to TRBJ1-2; D possibly corresponds to TRBD1 (6 bases). CDR1 is LNHDA, CDR2 SQIVND, per germline (reference sequence). CDR3 length: 13 amino acids. V was shortened by 4 bases and J by 11 bases, with 17 bases between the two germline ends. The CDR3 bases are TGTGCCAGTAGTACAAGCCGGGACACGGAATACACCTTC. It translates to CASSTSRDTEYTF.

The genes are TRBV18 and TRBJ2-1; no clear D. Germline CDR1 and CDR2: KGHSH and LQKENI. This CDR3 has 12 residues. V lost 3 bases and J lost 10, with 10 bases in between. CDR3 sequence: CASSPPESEQFF. In nucleotides, the CDR3 is TGTGCCAGCTCACCGCCCGAATCAGAGCAGTTCTTC.

J is TRBJ2-7 and V is TRBV7-3; no clear D. This CDR3 has 14 residues. V was cut by 2 bases and J by 4 bases, with 12 bases left in between. CDR1 and CDR2 from the germline V gene are SGHTA and FQGTGA. The DNA of the CDR3 is TGTGCCAGCAGCTTAGCCCAGTCTAGTTACGAGCAGTACTTC. Translating gives CASSLAQSSYEQYF.

This chain joins TRBV9 and TRBJ2-2; 10 bases align to TRBD2. The CDR3 is 15 residues long. The germline gives CDR1 SGDLS, CDR2 YYNGEE. V lost 3 bases, J lost 6 bases, and 5 bases stayed unmatched. The CDR3 region is CASSAPSGGAGELFF. In DNA form, the CDR3 reads TGTGCCAGCAGCGCCCCCAGCGGGGGGGCCGGGGAGCTGTTTTTT.

This chain joins TRBV7-2 and TRBJ2-1; possibly TRBD2 for D (6 bases). The CDR3 covers 16 residues. CDR1 is SGHTA and CDR2 is FQGNSA in the germline V gene. The V end lost 4 bases, the J end lost 0 bases, and 13 bases lay between the germline ends. The DNA of the CDR3 is TGTGCCAGCAGCTCCCGAGCGGGTAACTCCTACAATGAGCAGTTCTTC. This codes for CASSSRAGNSYNEQFF.

The J gene is TRBJ2-3, the V gene TRBV7-6, with D unclear. The germline V gene has CDR1 SGHVS and CDR2 FNYEAQ. There are 15 residues in the CDR3. The germline V and J ends were trimmed by 3 bases and 6 bases, with 16 bases remaining between them. The CDR3 spells CASSFYVERPDTQYF. The CDR3 nucleotides are TGTGCCAGCAGCTTTTATGTAGAAAGACCCGATACGCAGTATTTT. Complete variable domain (other parts from reference TRBV7-6 and TRBJ2-3): GAGVSQSPRYKVTKRGQDVALRCDPISGHVSLYWYRQALGQGPEFLTYFNYEAQQDKSGLPNDRFSAERPEGSISTLTIQRTEQRDSAMYRCASSFYVERPDTQYFGPGTRLTVL.

V is TRBV6-2 or TRBV6-3 and J is TRBJ2-1; D might be TRBD2 (5 bases). Germline V gene data show CDR1 as MNHEY and CDR2 as SVGEGT. V was shortened by 0 bases and J by 0 bases, with 12 bases between the two germline ends. The length of the CDR3 is 17 residues. CDR3 protein: CASSYSSKRDSYNEQFF. The CDR3 DNA reads TGTGCCAGCAGTTACTCGAGTAAACGGGACTCCTACAATGAGCAGTTCTTC.

The chain recombines TRBV11-3 with TRBJ2-1, with 7 bases fitting TRBD2. With V trimmed by 4 bases and J by 0 bases, 6 bases remained unmatched. CDR3 length: 16 amino acids. Germline CDR1 reads SGHNT; CDR2 reads YENEEA. For the CDR3, the DNA is TGTGCCAGCAGCTCTTCTCGGGGGGACTCCTACAATGAGCAGTTCTTC. This codes for CASSSSRGDSYNEQFF. The full variable domain, completed using reference TRBV11-3 and TRBJ2-1, is EAGVVQSPRYKIIEKKQPVAFWCNPISGHNTLYWYLQNLGQGPELLIRYENEEAVDDSQLPKDRFSAERLKGVDSTLKIQPAELGDSAVYLCASSSSRGDSYNEQFFGPGTRLTVL.

This chain uses TRBV7-8 with TRBJ2-7, with D uncertain. The germline V gene encodes CDR1 SGHVS and CDR2 FQNEAQ. V gave up 6 bases and J gave up 0 bases, with 9 bases separating them. The CDR3 is 13 residues long. CDR3 sequence: CASRPRASYEQYF. For the CDR3, the DNA is TGTGCCAGCAGGCCCCGGGCCTCCTACGAGCAGTACTTC. The full variable domain, rest sourced from reference TRBV7-8 and TRBJ2-7, is GAGVSQSPRYKVAKRGQDVALRCDPISGHVSLFWYQQALGQGPEFLTYFQNEAQLDKSGLPSDRFFAERPEGSVSTLKIQRTQQEDSAVYLCASRPRASYEQYFGPGTRLTVT.

V and J are TRBV7-8 and TRBJ1-2, with D tentatively TRBD1 (5 bases). Trimming stripped 3 bases from V and 4 bases from J, with 12 bases between. The CDR3 consists of 14 residues. CDR1 SGHVS and CDR2 FQNEAQ come from the germline V gene. CDR3 amino acids: CASSLGGGSYGYTF. CDR3 sequence (DNA): TGTGCCAGCAGCTTGGGGGGGGGATCCTATGGCTACACCTTC.

This chain uses TRBV2 with TRBJ2-7, with D uncertain. This CDR3 comprises 11 residues. Trimming stripped 6 bases from V and 3 bases from J, with 6 bases between. The germline V gene encodes CDR1 SNHLY and CDR2 FYNNEI. CDR3 protein: CASRVDYEQYF. Written as DNA, the CDR3 is TGTGCCAGCAGAGTAGACTACGAGCAGTACTTC.

The chain employs TRBV4-1 and TRBJ2-7; possible D gene TRBD2, 6 bases. Trimming left V 4 bases short and J 2 bases short, with 12 bases between. CDR1 is MGHRA, CDR2 YSYEKL, per germline. The CDR3 runs to 14 residues. The CDR3 spells CASSPGLLPYEQYF. The CDR3 bases are TGCGCCAGCAGCCCGGGACTTCTCCCCTACGAGCAGTACTTC.

The genes are TRBV6-5 and TRBJ1-5; D is possibly TRBD1 (5 bases). CDR1 and CDR2 from the germline V gene are MNHEY and SVGAGI. Trimming cost V 7 bases and J 0 bases, with 10 bases left between them. The CDR3 covers 14 residues. The CDR3: CASNQGNSNQPQHF. In DNA, the CDR3 is TGTGCCAGCAATCAGGGTAATAGCAATCAGCCCCAGCATTTT.

The chain is built from TRBV2 and TRBJ1-2, with 8 bases that match TRBD1. Looked up from germline, CDR1 is SNHLY and CDR2 is FYNNEI. The V gene end was trimmed by 6 bases and the J gene end by 8 bases; junction bases not matched to a gene: 8. This CDR3 has 13 amino acids. CDR3 coding DNA: TGTGCCAGCAGAGCCACAGGGGACAGGGGCTACACCTTC. Its protein product is CASRATGDRGYTF. Based on the CDR3 plus reference TRBV2 and TRBJ1-2, the full variable domain is EPEVTQTPSHQVTQMGQEVILRCVPISNHLYFYWYRQILGQKVEFLVSFYNNEISEKSEIFDDQFSVERPDGSNFTLKIRSTKLEDSAMYFCASRATGDRGYTFGSGTRLTVV.

V usage is TRBV4-1 and J usage is TRBJ1-3, with TRBD1 as a possible D gene (5 bases). The CDR3 loop spans 21 amino acids. Germline values: CDR1 MGHRA, CDR2 YSYEKL. V was cut by 4 bases and J by 8 bases, with 36 bases left in between. The CDR3 is CASSRLHPRVLLGIAEDTIYF. DNA for the CDR3: TGCGCCAGCAGCCGCTTACATCCCAGGGTGCTCCTTGGTATTGCGGAAGACACCATATATTTT.

The genes are TRBV4-1 and TRBJ1-2; a weak D match, TRBD1 (5 bases). Trimming cost V 5 bases and J 3 bases, with 10 bases left between them. Germline-derived CDR1 and CDR2 are MGHRA and YSYEKL. The CDR3 is 13 amino acids. The CDR3 sequence is CASSSEGYYGYTF. The CDR3 DNA reads as TGCGCCAGCAGCTCCGAGGGGTACTATGGCTACACCTTC.

The chain combines TRBV5-1 with TRBJ2-7; the D gene is possibly TRBD1 (5 bases). V gave up 4 bases and J gave up 1 base, with 12 bases separating them. The V gene's germline CDR1 is SGHRS and CDR2 YFSETQ. This CDR3 is built from 14 residues. CDR3 bases: TGCGCCAGCAGCCTGCTTGACAGTTCCTACGAGCAGTACTTC. Its protein is CASSLLDSSYEQYF.

This chain connects TRBV27 to TRBJ1-4; 7 bases align to TRBD1. Unmatched junction bases numbered 10, after V lost 5 bases and J lost 7 bases. The CDR3 runs to 15 residues. Germline CDR1 and CDR2: MNHEY and SMNVEV (reference sequence). This CDR3 reads CASSPTGEGFEKLFF. DNA for the CDR3: TGTGCCAGCAGTCCTACAGGGGAGGGATTTGAAAAACTGTTTTTT.

The chain combines TRBV6-5 with TRBJ1-2; TRBD1 might be the D (5 bases). The germline CDR1 and CDR2 sequences are MNHEY and SVGAGI. The V and J ends lost 2 bases and 1 base respectively, with 14 bases between them. CDR3 length: 16 amino acids. CDR3 sequence reads: CASSYDRPGFNYGYTF. The CDR3 DNA sequence: TGTGCCAGCAGTTACGACAGACCGGGGTTTAACTATGGCTACACCTTC.

This chain joins TRBV7-2 and TRBJ2-7; 8 nucleotides align to TRBD2. J lost 2 bases, V lost 5 bases, and 14 bases had no gene match. This CDR3 comprises 17 residues. Germline lookup yields CDR1 SGHTA and CDR2 FQGNSA. Here the CDR3 reads CASSGLTSGGLPYEQYF. Here the CDR3 DNA reads TGTGCCAGCAGCGGACTTACGAGCGGGGGACTTCCCTACGAGCAGTACTTC.